The present TCR beta chain was sequenced within a study of cytomegalovirus exposure and HLA in healthy donors. Study context: An earlier analysis identified more than 90 million unique TCR beta sequences in about 170 million T cells. Study-level results: According to an earlier analysis, most TCR beta V segments yielded productive rearrangements about 90% or about 30% of the time.

Turning to this clone: Its specificity is unknown.

Both 60 Vbeta primers and 13 Jbeta primers went into the PCR. Measured with immunoSEQ multiplex PCR; TCRdb has only the in-frame clones, and not every one. In the table there are 150,000 to 200,000 clones, approximately 85% of which are singletons. The germline V and J ends were trimmed by 0 bases and 7 bases, with 23 bases remaining between them. The CDR3 consists of 18 residues. The germline V gene encodes CDR1 SGHRS and CDR2 YFSETQ. The chain couples TRBV5-1 to TRBJ2-1, with D possibly being TRBD2 (7 bases). The source material was PBMCs. This TCR was sampled from a girl under 18 in good health and CMV-seropositive. This CDR3 is CASSLVVAGALRGNEQFF. CDR3 sequence (DNA): TGCGCCAGCAGCTTGGTGGTTGCGGGGGCCCTCCGGGGGAATGAGCAGTTCTTC. The full variable domain, its missing parts supplied by reference TRBV5-1 and TRBJ2-1, is KAGVTQTPRYLIKTRGQQVTLSCSPISGHRSVSWYQQTPGQGLQFLFEYFSETQRNKGNFPGRFSGRQFSNSRSEMNVSTLELGDSALYLCASSLVVAGALRGNEQFFGPGTRLTVL.